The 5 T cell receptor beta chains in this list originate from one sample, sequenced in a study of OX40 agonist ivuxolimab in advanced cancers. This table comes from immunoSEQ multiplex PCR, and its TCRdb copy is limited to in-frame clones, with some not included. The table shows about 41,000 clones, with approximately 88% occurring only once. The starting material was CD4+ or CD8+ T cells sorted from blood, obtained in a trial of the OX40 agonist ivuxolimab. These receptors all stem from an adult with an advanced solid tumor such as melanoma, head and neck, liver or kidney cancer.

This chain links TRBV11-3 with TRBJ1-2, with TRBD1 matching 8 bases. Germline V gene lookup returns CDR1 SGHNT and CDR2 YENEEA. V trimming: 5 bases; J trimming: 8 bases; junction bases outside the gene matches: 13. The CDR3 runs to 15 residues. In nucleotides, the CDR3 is TGTGCCAGCAGCCTGCCCGGGACAGGAATGTGGGGCTACACCTTC. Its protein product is CASSLPGTGMWGYTF.

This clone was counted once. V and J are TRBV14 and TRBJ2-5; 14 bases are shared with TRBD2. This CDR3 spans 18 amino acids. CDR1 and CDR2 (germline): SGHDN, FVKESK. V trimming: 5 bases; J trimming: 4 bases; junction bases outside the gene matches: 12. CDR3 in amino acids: CASSALPGLAGGGETQYF. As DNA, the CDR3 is TGTGCCAGCAGCGCTTTACCAGGACTAGCGGGGGGTGGAGAGACCCAGTACTTC.

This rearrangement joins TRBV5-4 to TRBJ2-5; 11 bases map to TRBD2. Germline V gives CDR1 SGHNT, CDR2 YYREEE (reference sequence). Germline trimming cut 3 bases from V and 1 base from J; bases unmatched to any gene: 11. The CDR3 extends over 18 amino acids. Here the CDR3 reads CASSSPPGTSGLQETQYF. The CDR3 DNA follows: TGTGCCAGCAGCTCCCCCCCTGGGACTAGCGGACTCCAAGAGACCCAGTACTTC.

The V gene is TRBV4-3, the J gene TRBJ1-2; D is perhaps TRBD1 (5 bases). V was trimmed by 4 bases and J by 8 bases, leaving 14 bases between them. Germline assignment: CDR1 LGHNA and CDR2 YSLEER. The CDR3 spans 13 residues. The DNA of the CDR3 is TGCGCCAGCAGCCTTCGATTAGGGGTAGGCTACACCTTC. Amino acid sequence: CASSLRLGVGYTF.

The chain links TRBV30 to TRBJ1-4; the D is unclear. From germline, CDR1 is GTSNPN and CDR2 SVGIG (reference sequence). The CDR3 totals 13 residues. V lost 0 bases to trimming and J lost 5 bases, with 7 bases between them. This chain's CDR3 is CAWSVFQNEKLFF. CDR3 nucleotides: TGTGCCTGGAGTGTATTCCAGAATGAAAAACTGTTTTTT. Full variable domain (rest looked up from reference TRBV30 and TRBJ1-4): SQTIHQWPATLVQPVGSPLSLECTVEGTSNPNLYWYRQAAGRGLQLLFYSVGIGQISSEVPQNLSASRPQDRQFILSSKKLLLSDSGFYLCAWSVFQNEKLFFGSGTQLSVL.